This TCR beta chain was profiled in a study of human T cells and chemical hapten exposure. The study, taken as a whole, reports: Sensitizing to DPC left TCRs with a frequency above 1 in 1000 unaltered.

This CDR3 is 13 amino acids long. Germline V gives CDR1 SQVTM, CDR2 ANQGSEA. V gave up 1 base and J gave up 7 bases; unmatched junction bases: 4. Time point given: patch test 2, 6 weeks after DPC sensitization. Treatment in this sample: therapeutic diphenylcyclopropenone sensitization with weekly scalp DPC. Phlebotomy was performed prior to application of every patch test. TCRdb itself ran the RACE reads through MiXCR, one entry per CDR3 protein. This table holds 140,000 or so distinct CDR3 sequences, approximately 10% found once. Worth noting for this clonotype: The antigen remains unidentified.

The chain combines TRBV29-1 with TRBJ2-7; 10 bases agree with TRBD2. The receptor comes from a woman in her forties or fifties with alopecia areata. Some clones in this sample may be carry-over from other donors' samples. The sample was whole blood, taken in connection with sensitization to the hapten diphenylcyclopropenone (DPC). The chain's CDR3 is CSVEASGRREQYF. The DNA of the CDR3 is TGCAGCGTTGAAGCTAGCGGGAGAAGGGAGCAGTACTTC.